Listed below are T cell receptor beta chains from one sample, sequenced in a study of cytomegalovirus exposure and HLA in healthy donors. Generated by immunoSEQ multiplex PCR, the TCRdb table keeps only in-frame clones and is missing some. The table has 150,000 to 200,000 clones, over 80% seen once. What was sequenced was PBMCs. Every receptor here comes from a woman between 45 and 65 years old in good health and CMV-seropositive. Each CDR3 is given with its conserved first and last residue. A D gene is named only where the DNA matches it firmly. Only part of the rows carry a size: once, few, many, or a class if the clone is expanded.

DNA	CDR3	V	J	length	size	D
TGTGCCAGCAGCCCAAACTCGTTCGCAGATACGCAGTATTTT	CASSPNSFADTQYF	TRBV7-3	TRBJ2-3	14	NA	NA
TGTGCCAGCAGCTCTAGCGGGGGGGACTACAATGAGCAGTTCTTC	CASSSSGGDYNEQFF	TRBV7-2	TRBJ2-1	15	NA	TRBD2
TGTGCCAGCAGCTTTGGTCAGGGCACTGAAGCTTTCTTT	CASSFGQGTEAFF	TRBV11-1	TRBJ1-1	13	NA	NA
TGCGCCAGCAGCTTCGCGGGCCCCCATTATGGCTACACCTTC	CASSFAGPHYGYTF	TRBV5-1	TRBJ1-2	14	NA	NA
TGTGCCAGTAGTAGCGAAGAGACAGGGATACTTACCCCCGGAGCTTTCTTT	CASSSEETGILTPGAFF	TRBV19	TRBJ1-1	17	few	TRBD1
TGTGCCAGCAGCGTAGGACAGGGGGCGTACGAGCAGTACTTC	CASSVGQGAYEQYF	TRBV5-6	TRBJ2-7	14	NA	TRBD1
TGTGCCATCAGTGCTAGAACCGGGACAGAGTATGGCTACACCTTC	CAISARTGTEYGYTF	TRBV10-3	TRBJ1-2	15	NA	TRBD1
TGTGCCAGCAGCTTAGAGTGGTCGGGGGTAAAAGAGACCCAGTACTTC	CASSLEWSGVKETQYF	TRBV7-2	TRBJ2-5	16	NA	NA
TGTGCCTGGAGGACTAGCGGGGCGGAGACCCAGTACTTC	CAWRTSGAETQYF	TRBV30	TRBJ2-5	13	NA	TRBD2
TGTGCCAGCAGCCCCGCGTCAGGGCCCTACGAGCAGTACTTC	CASSPASGPYEQYF	TRBV11-2	TRBJ2-7	14	NA	NA
TGTGCCAGCAGCTTAGGCGCGGGGAGCTCCTACGAGCAGTACTTC	CASSLGAGSSYEQYF	TRBV7-3	TRBJ2-7	15	NA	NA
TGTGCCAGCAGCTTACAGCGGGGCCCGGGGGCGGAGCAGTACTTC	CASSLQRGPGAEQYF	TRBV13	TRBJ2-7	15	NA	NA
TGTGCCAGCAGTTTACAATTCCCCGGGGAGCTGTTTTTT	CASSLQFPGELFF	TRBV28	TRBJ2-2	13	NA	NA
TGTGCCAGCTCACCAGGGAGCTACGAGCAGTACTTC	CASSPGSYEQYF	TRBV18	TRBJ2-7	12	NA	NA
TGCGCCAGCAGCTTGGTCGACGCAGGGGTGGCTGGAAACACCATATATTTT	CASSLVDAGVAGNTIYF	TRBV5-1	TRBJ1-3	17	NA	NA
TGTGCCAGCAGCTTGGGGGGGTACAATGAGCAGTTCTTC	CASSLGGYNEQFF	TRBV11-3	TRBJ2-1	13	NA	TRBD2
TGTGCCAGCAGCTTACCGAGGGCGAAAGTCCTGACTTTC	CASSLPRAKVLTF	TRBV7-2	TRBJ2-6	13	once	NA
TGCAGCGTTGCCAGGGACTCACCCTACGAGCAGTACTTC	CSVARDSPYEQYF	TRBV29-1	TRBJ2-7	13	NA	NA
TGTGCCAGCATTGGGACTAGCGTGTTCTACGAGCAGTACTTC	CASIGTSVFYEQYF	TRBV6-1	TRBJ2-7	14	NA	TRBD2
TGCGCCAGCAGCTCCGGGACAGGGAAGGAGACCCAGTACTTC	CASSSGTGKETQYF	TRBV5-1	TRBJ2-5	14	NA	TRBD1
TGTGCCAAGACAGGGGAGAGGTCTGGAAACACCATATATTTT	CAKTGERSGNTIYF	TRBV18	TRBJ1-3	14	NA	TRBD1
TGTGCCAGCAGCTTAGGCCAGGGAAGTGGAAACACCATATATTTT	CASSLGQGSGNTIYF	TRBV7-3	TRBJ1-3	15	NA	NA
TGTGCCAGCAGTGTTAGTGTAGACATAGGCTACACCTTC	CASSVSVDIGYTF	TRBV6-1	TRBJ1-2	13	once	NA
TGTGCCAGCATTTCCACTAACTATGGCTACACCTTC	CASISTNYGYTF	TRBV6-5	TRBJ1-2	12	NA	NA
TGTGCTAGCAGCTTCTACAGGGGGCGAGATGAGCAGTTCTTC	CASSFYRGRDEQFF	TRBV7-3	TRBJ2-1	14	NA	TRBD1
TGTGCCATCAGTGTCACTAGCGATCAAGAGACCCAGTACTTC	CAISVTSDQETQYF	TRBV10-3	TRBJ2-5	14	NA	TRBD2